This T cell receptor (beta chain) originates from a study of cytomegalovirus exposure and HLA in healthy donors. Study outcomes and limitations: Earlier analysis yielded a pattern in which most TCR beta V segments were productive about 90% or about 30% of the time. In vitro checks showed that a few CMV-associated chains really do target CMV antigens.

The PCR had 60 Vbeta and 13 Jbeta primers. Only in-frame clones appear in the TCRdb table, and some are missing; sequencing was by immunoSEQ multiplex PCR. Of 160,000 or so clones listed, 80% were seen once; the top ten hold 9% to 10%. A remark on this clone: The antigen remains undetermined.

The CDR3 spans 14 residues. Germline V gene data show CDR1 as MNHEY and CDR2 as SVGAGI. V lost 2 bases and J lost 1; bases outside the gene matches: 2. The sequence was collected from a man aged 18 to 30 in good health and CMV-seropositive. The chain has TRBV6-5 and TRBJ2-7; 7 nucleotides line up with TRBD1. The sequenced sample was PBMCs. The CDR3: CASSYGGQSYEQYF. The CDR3 DNA sequence: TGTGCCAGCAGTTACGGGGGACAGTCCTACGAGCAGTACTTC.